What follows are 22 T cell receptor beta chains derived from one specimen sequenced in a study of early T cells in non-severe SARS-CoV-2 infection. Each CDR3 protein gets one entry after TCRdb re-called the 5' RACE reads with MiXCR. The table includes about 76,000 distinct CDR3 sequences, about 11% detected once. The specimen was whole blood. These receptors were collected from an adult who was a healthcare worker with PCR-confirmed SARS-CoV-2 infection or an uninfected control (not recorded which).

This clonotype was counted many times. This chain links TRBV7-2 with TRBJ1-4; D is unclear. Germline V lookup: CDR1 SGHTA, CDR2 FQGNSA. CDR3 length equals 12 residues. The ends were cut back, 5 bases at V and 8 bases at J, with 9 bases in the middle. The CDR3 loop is CASSLGAEKLFF. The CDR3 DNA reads TGTGCCAGCAGCCTCGGCGCCGAAAAACTGTTTTTT. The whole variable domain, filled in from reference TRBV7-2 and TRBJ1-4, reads GAGVSQSPSNKVTEKGKDVELRCDPISGHTALYWYRQSLGQGLEFLIYFQGNSAPDKSGLPSDRFSAERTGGSVSTLTIQRTQQEDSAVYLCASSLGAEKLFFGSGTQLSVL.

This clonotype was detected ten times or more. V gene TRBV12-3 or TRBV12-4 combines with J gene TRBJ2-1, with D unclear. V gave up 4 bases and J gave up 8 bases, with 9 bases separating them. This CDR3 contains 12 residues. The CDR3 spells CASSSNADEQFF. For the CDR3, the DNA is TGTGCCAGCAGTTCTAACGCGGATGAGCAGTTCTTC.

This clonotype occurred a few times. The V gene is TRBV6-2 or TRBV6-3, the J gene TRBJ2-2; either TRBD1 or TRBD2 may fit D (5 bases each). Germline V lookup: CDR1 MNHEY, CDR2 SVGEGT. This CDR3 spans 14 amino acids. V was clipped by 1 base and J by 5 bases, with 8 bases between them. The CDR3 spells CASSYYGATGELFF. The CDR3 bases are TGTGCCAGCAGTTACTACGGGGCTACCGGGGAGCTGTTTTTT.

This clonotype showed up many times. CDR3 protein: CSARDSQGTSEAFF. The CDR3 coding sequence is TGCAGTGCTAGAGATAGTCAGGGAACTTCTGAAGCTTTCTTT. The gene calls are TRBV20-1 and TRBJ1-1, with D possibly being TRBD1 (5 bases). The V end was cut by 0 bases, the J end by 6 bases, with 14 bases between. Germline CDR1 DFQATT, CDR2 SNEGSKA (reference sequence). This CDR3 comprises 14 residues.

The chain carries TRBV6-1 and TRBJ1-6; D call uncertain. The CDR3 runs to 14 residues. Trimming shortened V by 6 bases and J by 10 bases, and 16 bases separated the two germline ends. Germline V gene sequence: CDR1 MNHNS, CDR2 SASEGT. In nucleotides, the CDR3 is TGTGCCAGCAGGACCTTAGGACTCGGCTCACCCCTCCACTTT. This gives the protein CASRTLGLGSPLHF.

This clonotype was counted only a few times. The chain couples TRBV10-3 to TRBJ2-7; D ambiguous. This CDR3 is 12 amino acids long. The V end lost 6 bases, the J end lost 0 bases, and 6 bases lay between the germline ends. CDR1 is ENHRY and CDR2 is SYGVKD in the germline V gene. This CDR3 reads CAIRGSSYEQYF. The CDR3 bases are TGTGCCATCAGGGGTAGCTCCTACGAGCAGTACTTC.

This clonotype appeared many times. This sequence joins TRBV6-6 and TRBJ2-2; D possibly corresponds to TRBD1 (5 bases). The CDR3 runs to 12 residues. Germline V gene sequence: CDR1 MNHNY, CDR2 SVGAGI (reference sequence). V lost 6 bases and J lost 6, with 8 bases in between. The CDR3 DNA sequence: TGTGCCAGCAGGGAAGGGGCCGGGGAGCTGTTTTTT. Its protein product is CASREGAGELFF.

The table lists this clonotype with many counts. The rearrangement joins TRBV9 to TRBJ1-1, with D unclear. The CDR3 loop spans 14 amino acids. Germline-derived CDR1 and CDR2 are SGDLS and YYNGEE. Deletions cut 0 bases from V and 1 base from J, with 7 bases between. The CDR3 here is CASSVVSGNTEAFF. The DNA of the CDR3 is TGTGCCAGCAGCGTAGTGTCAGGGAACACTGAAGCTTTCTTT. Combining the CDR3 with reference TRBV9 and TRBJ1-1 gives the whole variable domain DSGVTQTPKHLITATGQRVTLRCSPRSGDLSVYWYQQSLDQGLQFLIQYYNGEERAKGNILERFSAQQFPDLHSELNLSSLELGDSALYFCASSVVSGNTEAFFGQGTRLTVV.

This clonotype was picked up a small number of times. CDR3 amino acids: CASSLEHRADSGNTIYF. The CDR3 DNA reads TGTGCCAGCAGCTTAGAGCACAGGGCCGACTCTGGAAACACCATATATTTT. The V gene is TRBV7-2, the J gene TRBJ1-3; a possible D gene is TRBD1 (6 bases). Looked up from germline, CDR1 is SGHTA and CDR2 is FQGNSA. The CDR3 sequence is 17 residues long. Trimming shortened V by 1 base and J by 0 bases, and 13 bases separated the two germline ends.

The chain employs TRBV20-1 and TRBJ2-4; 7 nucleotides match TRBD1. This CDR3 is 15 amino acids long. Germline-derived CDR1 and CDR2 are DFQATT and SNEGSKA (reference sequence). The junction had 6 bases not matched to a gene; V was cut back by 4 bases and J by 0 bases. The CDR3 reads CSATTGQLAKNIQYF. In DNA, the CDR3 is TGCAGTGCTACAACGGGACAGTTAGCCAAAAACATTCAGTACTTC.

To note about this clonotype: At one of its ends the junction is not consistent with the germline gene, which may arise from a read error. The CDR3 protein is CASSPGHPGAEAYF. The CDR3 coding sequence is TGTGCCAGCTCACCGGGACATCCGGGGGCTGAAGCTTACTTT. The chain has TRBV18 and TRBJ1-1; tentatively, D is TRBD1 (6 bases). Germline V gene data show CDR1 as KGHSH and CDR2 as LQKENI. The CDR3 totals 14 residues.

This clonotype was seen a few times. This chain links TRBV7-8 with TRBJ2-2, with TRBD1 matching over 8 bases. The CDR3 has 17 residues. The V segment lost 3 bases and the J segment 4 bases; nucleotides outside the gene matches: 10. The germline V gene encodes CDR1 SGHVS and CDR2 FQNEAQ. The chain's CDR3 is CASSFRDRRVGTGELFF. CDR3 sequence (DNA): TGTGCCAGCAGCTTTCGGGACAGGCGGGTCGGCACCGGGGAGCTGTTTTTT.

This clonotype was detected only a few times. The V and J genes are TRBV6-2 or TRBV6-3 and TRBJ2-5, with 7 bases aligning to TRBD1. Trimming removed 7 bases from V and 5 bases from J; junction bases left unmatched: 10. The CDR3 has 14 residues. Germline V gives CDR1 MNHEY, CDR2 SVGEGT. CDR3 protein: CASTRPTGWETQYF. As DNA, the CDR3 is TGTGCCAGCACCAGACCGACAGGGTGGGAGACCCAGTACTTC.

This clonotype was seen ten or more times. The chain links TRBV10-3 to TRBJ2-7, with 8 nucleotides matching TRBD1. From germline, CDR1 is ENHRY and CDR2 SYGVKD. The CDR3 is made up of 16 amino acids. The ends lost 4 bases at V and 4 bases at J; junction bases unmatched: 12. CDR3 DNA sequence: TGTGCCATCAGTGGACAGGGGACAGGAAAGGTATACGAGCAGTACTTC. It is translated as CAISGQGTGKVYEQYF.

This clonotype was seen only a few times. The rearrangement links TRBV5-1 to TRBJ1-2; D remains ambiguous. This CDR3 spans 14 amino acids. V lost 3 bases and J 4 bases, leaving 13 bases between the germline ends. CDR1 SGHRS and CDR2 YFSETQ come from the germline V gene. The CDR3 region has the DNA TGCGCCAGCAGCTCTGAAGGGCTGGGCTATGGCTACACCTTC. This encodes CASSSEGLGYGYTF.

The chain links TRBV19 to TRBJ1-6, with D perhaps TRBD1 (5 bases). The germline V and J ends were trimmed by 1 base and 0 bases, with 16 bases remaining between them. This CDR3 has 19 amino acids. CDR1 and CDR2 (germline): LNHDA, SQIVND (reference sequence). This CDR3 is CASSIGARDGFSYNSPLHF. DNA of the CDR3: TGTGCCAGTAGTATAGGGGCCCGGGACGGCTTCTCCTATAATTCACCCCTCCACTTT.

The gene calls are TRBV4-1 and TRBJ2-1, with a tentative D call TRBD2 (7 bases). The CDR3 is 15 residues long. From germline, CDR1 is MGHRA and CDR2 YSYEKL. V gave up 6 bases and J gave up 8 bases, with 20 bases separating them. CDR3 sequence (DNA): TGCGCCAGCAGAACTTCTAAAAGGGGGGGGCATGAGCAGTTCTTC. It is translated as CASRTSKRGGHEQFF.

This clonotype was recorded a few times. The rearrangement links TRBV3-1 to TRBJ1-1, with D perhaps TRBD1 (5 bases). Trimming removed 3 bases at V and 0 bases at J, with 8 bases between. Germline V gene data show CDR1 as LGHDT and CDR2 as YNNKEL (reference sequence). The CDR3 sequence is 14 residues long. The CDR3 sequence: CASSHGRVNTEAFF. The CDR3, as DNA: TGTGCCAGCAGCCATGGCAGGGTGAACACTGAAGCTTTCTTT. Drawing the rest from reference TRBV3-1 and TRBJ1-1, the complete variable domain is DTAVSQTPKYLVTQMGNDKSIKCEQNLGHDTMYWYKQDSKKFLKIMFSYNNKELIINETVPNRFSPKSPDKAHLNLHINSLELGDSAVYFCASSHGRVNTEAFFGQGTRLTVV.

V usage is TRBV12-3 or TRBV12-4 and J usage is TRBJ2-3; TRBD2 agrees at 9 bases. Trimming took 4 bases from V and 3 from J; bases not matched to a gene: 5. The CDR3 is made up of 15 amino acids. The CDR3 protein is CASSSTTSGTDTQYF. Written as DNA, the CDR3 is TGTGCCAGCAGTTCGACTACTAGCGGGACAGATACGCAGTATTTT.

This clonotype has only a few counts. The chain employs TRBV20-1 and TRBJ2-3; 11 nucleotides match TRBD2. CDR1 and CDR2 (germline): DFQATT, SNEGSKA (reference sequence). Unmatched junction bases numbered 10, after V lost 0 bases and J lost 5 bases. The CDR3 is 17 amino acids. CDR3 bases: TGCAGTGCTAGAGACGCGGACCTAGCGGGGGGAGGAGATACGCAGTATTTT. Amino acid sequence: CSARDADLAGGGDTQYF.

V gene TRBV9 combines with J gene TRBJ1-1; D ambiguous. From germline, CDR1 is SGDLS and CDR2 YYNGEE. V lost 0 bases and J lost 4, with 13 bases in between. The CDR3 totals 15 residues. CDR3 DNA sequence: TGTGCCAGCAGCGTAGGACCCGGACTTGCCACTGAAGCTTTCTTT. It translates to CASSVGPGLATEAFF.

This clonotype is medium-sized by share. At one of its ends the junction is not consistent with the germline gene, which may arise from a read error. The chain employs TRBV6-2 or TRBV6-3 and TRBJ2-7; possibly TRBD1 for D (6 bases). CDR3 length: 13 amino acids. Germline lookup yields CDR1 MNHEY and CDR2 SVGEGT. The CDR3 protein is CASSDDSLGTPHF. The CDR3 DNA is TGTGCCAGCAGCGACGACTCCCTCGGGACACCACACTTC.